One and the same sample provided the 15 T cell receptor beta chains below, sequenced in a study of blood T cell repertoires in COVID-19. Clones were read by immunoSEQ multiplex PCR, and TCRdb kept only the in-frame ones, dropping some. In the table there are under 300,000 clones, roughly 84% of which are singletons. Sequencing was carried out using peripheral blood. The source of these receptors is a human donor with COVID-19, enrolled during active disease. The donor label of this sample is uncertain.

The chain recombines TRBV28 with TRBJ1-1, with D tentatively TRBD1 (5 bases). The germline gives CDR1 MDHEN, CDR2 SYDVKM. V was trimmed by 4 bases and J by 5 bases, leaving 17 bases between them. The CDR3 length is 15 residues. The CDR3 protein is CASSYGDIRGTEAFF. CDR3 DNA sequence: TGTGCCAGCAGTTACGGCGACATAAGGGGTACTGAAGCTTTCTTT.

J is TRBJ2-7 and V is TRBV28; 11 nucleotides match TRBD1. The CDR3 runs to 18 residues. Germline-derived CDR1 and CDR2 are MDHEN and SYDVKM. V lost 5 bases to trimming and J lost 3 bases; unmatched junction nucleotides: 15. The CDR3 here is CASSVPGQGAGVVYEQYF. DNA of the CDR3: TGTGCCAGCAGTGTACCAGGACAGGGGGCGGGGGTCGTCTACGAGCAGTACTTC. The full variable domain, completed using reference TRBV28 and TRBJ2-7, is DVKVTQSSRYLVKRTGEKVFLECVQDMDHENMFWYRQDPGLGLRLIYFSYDVKMKEKGDIPEGYSVSREKKERFSLILESASTNQTSMYLCASSVPGQGAGVVYEQYFGPGTRLTVT.

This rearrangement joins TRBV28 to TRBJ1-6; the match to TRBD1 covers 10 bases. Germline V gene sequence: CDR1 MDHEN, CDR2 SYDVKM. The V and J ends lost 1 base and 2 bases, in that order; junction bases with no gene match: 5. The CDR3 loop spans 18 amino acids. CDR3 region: CASSLFRGTGAYNSPLHF. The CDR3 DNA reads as TGTGCCAGCAGTTTATTCCGCGGGACAGGGGCCTATAATTCACCCCTCCACTTT.

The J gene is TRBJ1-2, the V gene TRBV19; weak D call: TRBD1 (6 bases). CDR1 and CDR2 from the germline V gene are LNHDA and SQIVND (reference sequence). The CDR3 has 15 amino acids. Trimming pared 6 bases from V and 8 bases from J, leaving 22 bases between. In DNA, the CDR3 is TGTGCCAGTAGCCCTCAGACAGGATGGATCGGCGGCTACACCTTC. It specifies CASSPQTGWIGGYTF.

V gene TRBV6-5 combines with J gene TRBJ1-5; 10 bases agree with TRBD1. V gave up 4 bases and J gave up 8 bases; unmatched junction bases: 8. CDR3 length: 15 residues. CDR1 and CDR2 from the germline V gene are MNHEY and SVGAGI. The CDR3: CASSWDRGAEEPQHF. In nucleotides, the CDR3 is TGTGCCAGCAGTTGGGACAGGGGAGCTGAGGAGCCCCAGCATTTT.

The CDR3 DNA follows: TGTGCCAGCAGCTTAAGTCAGGGGGATCGGGAGACCCAGTACTTC. Its protein is CASSLSQGDRETQYF. The V and J genes are TRBV7-3 and TRBJ2-5; the match to TRBD1 covers 7 bases. The CDR3 consists of 15 residues. With V trimmed by 1 base and J by 5 bases, 7 bases remained unmatched. Germline V gives CDR1 SGHTA, CDR2 FQGTGA.

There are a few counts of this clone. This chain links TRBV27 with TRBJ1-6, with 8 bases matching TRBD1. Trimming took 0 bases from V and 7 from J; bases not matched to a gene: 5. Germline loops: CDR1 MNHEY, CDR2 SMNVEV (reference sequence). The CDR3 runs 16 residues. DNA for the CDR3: TGTGCCAGCAGTTTATCCAGGGGGCTTGGGAATTCACCCCTCCACTTT. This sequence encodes CASSLSRGLGNSPLHF.

For the CDR3, the DNA is TGTGCCAGCCGCCCACCGCGCGGGCGGAATGAGCAGTTCTTC. Protein sequence: CASRPPRGRNEQFF. The gene calls are TRBV28 and TRBJ2-1; TRBD2 might be the D (5 bases). V lost 8 bases, J lost 7 bases, and 18 bases lay in between. The germline gives CDR1 MDHEN, CDR2 SYDVKM. CDR3 length equals 14 residues.

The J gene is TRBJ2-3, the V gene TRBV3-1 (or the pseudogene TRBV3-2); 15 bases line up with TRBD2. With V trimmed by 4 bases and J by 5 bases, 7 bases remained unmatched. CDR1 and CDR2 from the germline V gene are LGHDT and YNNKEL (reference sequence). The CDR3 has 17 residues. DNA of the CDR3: TGTGCCAGCAGCCCCCGGACTAGCGGGAGGGCCGGAGATACGCAGTATTTT. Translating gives CASSPRTSGRAGDTQYF.

For the CDR3, the DNA is TGTGCCAGCTCCCCGGTTGGTCACGAGCAGTACTTC. This translates into CASSPVGHEQYF. The chain couples TRBV18 to TRBJ2-7; no definite D call. The V end lost 6 bases, the J end lost 5 bases, and 11 bases lay between the germline ends. Germline loops: CDR1 KGHSH, CDR2 LQKENI. The CDR3 loop spans 12 amino acids.

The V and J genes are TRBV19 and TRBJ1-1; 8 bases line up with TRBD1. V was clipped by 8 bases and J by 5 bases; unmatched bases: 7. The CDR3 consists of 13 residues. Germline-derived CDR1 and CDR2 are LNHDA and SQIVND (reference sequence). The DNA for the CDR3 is TGTGCCAGTGGGAAAACAGGGGGGACTGAAGCTTTCTTT. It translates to CASGKTGGTEAFF.

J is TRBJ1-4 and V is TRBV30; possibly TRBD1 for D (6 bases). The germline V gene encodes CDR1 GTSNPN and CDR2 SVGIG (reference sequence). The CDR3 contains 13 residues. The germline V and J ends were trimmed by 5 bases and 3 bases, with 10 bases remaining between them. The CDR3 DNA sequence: TGTGCCTGGCAGGGGACCGCTAATGAAAAACTGTTTTTT. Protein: CAWQGTANEKLFF.

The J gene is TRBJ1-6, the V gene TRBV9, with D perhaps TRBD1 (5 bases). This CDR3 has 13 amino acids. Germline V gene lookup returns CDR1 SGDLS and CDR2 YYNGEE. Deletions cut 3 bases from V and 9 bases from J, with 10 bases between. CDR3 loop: CASSDTGRSPLHF. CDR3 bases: TGTGCCAGCAGCGACACAGGTCGTTCACCCCTCCACTTT.

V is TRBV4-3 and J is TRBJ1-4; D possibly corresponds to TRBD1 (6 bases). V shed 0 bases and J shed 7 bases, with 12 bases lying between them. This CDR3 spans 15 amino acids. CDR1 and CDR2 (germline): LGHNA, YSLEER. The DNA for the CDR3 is TGCGCCAGCAGCCAAGATACAGGGTATGGTGAAAAACTGTTTTTT. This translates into CASSQDTGYGEKLFF.

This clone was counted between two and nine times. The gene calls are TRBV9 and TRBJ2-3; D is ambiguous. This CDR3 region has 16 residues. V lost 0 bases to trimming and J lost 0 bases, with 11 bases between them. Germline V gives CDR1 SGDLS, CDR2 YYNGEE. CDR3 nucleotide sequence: TGTGCCAGCAGCGTAGGAGGATTACCTAGCACAGATACGCAGTATTTT. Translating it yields CASSVGGLPSTDTQYF.